The 30 T cell receptor beta chains reported below all come from one sample, sequenced in a study of beta chain features in type 1 diabetes listed by TCRdb under 2018. General study outcomes and caveats: A moderate but significant shortening of TCRB CDR3 length was observed in type 1 diabetes patients in all four CD4+ subsets.

Library generation was performed with the immunoSEQ multiplex PCR assay. The entire isolated RNA was reverse transcribed using the High Capacity cDNA Reverse Transcription Kit, and thus expressed TCRB transcripts were sequenced. TCRdb mirrors the immuneACCESS table, restricted to in-frame sequences. Some clones are absent from its copies; in checked studies, under half trace to an unresolved V gene, and the reason for the others is unknown. Here the sample has roughly 330,000 clones; roughly 14% occur a single time. In total, the top ten clones hold around 0.016% of the sample. No antigen is known for these receptors. Source material: naive CD4+ T cells from blood. The sample's cell subset or site label, in plain terms: true naive CD4+ T cells. All receptors derive from a woman aged 18-30 years with type 1 diabetes.

The rearrangement links TRBV9 to TRBJ2-1; D is perhaps TRBD1 (5 bases). Deletions cut 6 bases from V and 4 bases from J, with 29 bases between. In germline, CDR1 is SGDLS, CDR2 YYNGEE. The CDR3 sequence is 19 residues long. This CDR3 is CASTPLARVITQPYNEQFF. CDR3 bases: TGTGCCAGCACCCCCCTGGCCAGGGTAATCACCCAGCCTTACAATGAGCAGTTCTTC.

The CDR3 bases are TGTGCCAGCAGTTACTCCTCAGCGGGAGCTTTCTTT. It yields the protein CASSYSSAGAFF. The rearrangement joins TRBV6-6 to TRBJ1-1, with D hard to call. This CDR3 comprises 12 residues. Trimming took 0 bases from V and 10 from J, leaving 9 bases between them. From germline, CDR1 is MNHNY and CDR2 SVGAGI (reference sequence).

The rearrangement joins TRBV28 to TRBJ2-7; 10 bases are a match to TRBD2. The germline V gene encodes CDR1 MDHEN and CDR2 SYDVKM. The CDR3 totals 16 residues. V gave up 5 bases and J gave up 2 bases; unmatched junction bases: 9. CDR3: CASSATSSGSPYEQYF. The CDR3 nucleotides are TGTGCCAGCAGTGCCACCTCTAGCGGGAGCCCCTACGAGCAGTACTTC.

The chain joins TRBV7-7 to TRBJ2-1; TRBD2 matches 9 bases. The V segment lost 5 bases and the J segment 9 bases; nucleotides outside the gene matches: 5. This CDR3 is built from 13 residues. The germline gives CDR1 SSHAT, CDR2 FNYEAQ (reference sequence). In DNA, the CDR3 is TGTGCCAGCAGCACGGGACTAGCCACTGAGCAGTTCTTC. It codes for CASSTGLATEQFF. Using reference TRBV7-7 and TRBJ2-1 for the parts outside the CDR3, the full variable domain is GAGVSQSPRYKVTKRGQDVTLRCDPISSHATLYWYQQALGQGPEFLTYFNYEAQPDKSGLPSDRFSAERPEGSISTLTIQRTEQRDSAMYRCASSTGLATEQFFGPGTRLTVL.

The chain is built from TRBV9 and TRBJ2-1, with a weak D call TRBD1 (5 bases). Germline V gives CDR1 SGDLS, CDR2 YYNGEE. The CDR3 spans 16 residues. Trimming took 5 bases from V and 6 from J, leaving 21 bases between them. The DNA for the CDR3 is TGTGCCAGCAGTCAGGTAGGACATCCCATTGGCAATGAGCAGTTCTTC. It codes for CASSQVGHPIGNEQFF.

The chain recombines TRBV30 with TRBJ1-5, with 7 bases identical to TRBD1. Germline V gene sequence: CDR1 GTSNPN, CDR2 SVGIG (reference sequence). The V gene end was trimmed by 3 bases and the J gene end by 0 bases; junction bases not matched to a gene: 8. The CDR3 has 16 amino acids. Here the CDR3 DNA reads TGTGCCTGGAGCAGAGAGACAGGGAATAGCAATCAGCCCCAGCATTTT. This codes for CAWSRETGNSNQPQHF.

This clone was observed a single time. The J gene is TRBJ1-2, the V gene TRBV15; 8 bases map to TRBD1. V dropped 1 base and J dropped 0; count of bases not matched to a gene: 7. CDR1 is LNHNV and CDR2 is YYDKDF in the germline V gene (reference sequence). The CDR3 consists of 17 residues. The CDR3 loop reads CATSRAGTGTANYGYTF. The DNA for the CDR3 is TGTGCCACCAGCAGAGCCGGGACAGGAACAGCTAACTATGGCTACACCTTC.

This clone has only a few counts. The rearrangement links TRBV28 to TRBJ2-7, with D maybe TRBD2 (6 bases). Trimming took 8 bases from V and 3 from J, leaving 11 bases between them. Germline V gene lookup returns CDR1 MDHEN and CDR2 SYDVKM. The CDR3 runs to 12 residues. CDR3 region: CASAGSLYEQYF. CDR3 nucleotides: TGTGCCAGCGCGGGATCTCTCTACGAGCAGTACTTC.

CDR3 loop: CASSLSSGRGVDTQYF. Written as DNA, the CDR3 is TGTGCCAGCAGCTTATCTAGCGGGAGGGGCGTTGATACGCAGTATTTT. The chain links TRBV7-2 to TRBJ2-3; 12 nucleotides agree with TRBD2. Germline V gives CDR1 SGHTA, CDR2 FQGNSA. J gave up 6 bases and V 2 bases, and 6 bases lay outside the gene matches. The CDR3 loop spans 16 amino acids. Complete variable domain (other parts from reference TRBV7-2 and TRBJ2-3): GAGVSQSPSNKVTEKGKDVELRCDPISGHTALYWYRQSLGQGLEFLIYFQGNSAPDKSGLPSDRFSAERTGGSVSTLTIQRTQQEDSAVYLCASSLSSGRGVDTQYFGPGTRLTVL.

The CDR3 sequence: CAWCRDRGNSPLHF. The CDR3, as DNA: TGTGCCTGGTGCCGGGACAGGGGCAATTCACCCCTCCACTTT. The V and J genes are TRBV30 and TRBJ1-6; TRBD1 aligns across 10 bases. CDR1 is GTSNPN, CDR2 SVGIG, per germline (reference sequence). The length of the CDR3 is 14 residues. V shed 5 bases and J 7 bases; nucleotides not matched to a gene: 5.

The chain uses TRBV9 and TRBJ2-3; D unresolved. Germline values: CDR1 SGDLS, CDR2 YYNGEE. V lost 4 bases and J 6 bases, leaving 21 bases between the germline ends. The CDR3 extends over 16 amino acids. The CDR3 reads CASSSHVGPIQDTQYF. The DNA for the CDR3 is TGTGCCAGCAGCTCCCATGTGGGCCCAATTCAGGATACGCAGTATTTT. The whole variable domain, remainder taken from reference TRBV9 and TRBJ2-3, is DSGVTQTPKHLITATGQRVTLRCSPRSGDLSVYWYQQSLDQGLQFLIQYYNGEERAKGNILERFSAQQFPDLHSELNLSSLELGDSALYFCASSSHVGPIQDTQYFGPGTRLTVL.

The chain links TRBV19 to TRBJ2-1; possibly TRBD2 for D (5 bases). V was pared by 5 bases and J by 12 bases, with 29 bases between. The CDR3 runs 17 residues. CDR1 is LNHDA, CDR2 SQIVND, per germline (reference sequence). CDR3 sequence reads: CASSFRLPELTRAGQFF. CDR3 bases: TGTGCCAGTAGTTTCCGACTACCCGAACTCACTAGGGCAGGGCAGTTCTTC.

This rearrangement joins TRBV4-1 to TRBJ2-1, with D tentatively TRBD2 (5 bases). Germline lookup yields CDR1 MGHRA and CDR2 YSYEKL. V lost 0 bases to trimming and J lost 4 bases, with 19 bases between them. The CDR3 totals 18 residues. The chain's CDR3 is CASSQDREAGAQYNEQFF. The CDR3 nucleotides read TGCGCCAGCAGCCAAGATCGCGAGGCGGGCGCGCAGTACAATGAGCAGTTCTTC.

The rearrangement links TRBV27 to TRBJ2-7, with 9 bases fitting TRBD2. This CDR3 is 13 amino acids long. The V and J ends lost 5 bases and 7 bases, in that order; junction bases with no gene match: 6. Germline V gene lookup returns CDR1 MNHEY and CDR2 SMNVEV (reference sequence). CDR3 nucleotides: TGTGCCAGCAGTGTCGAGCTAGCGGGAGAGCAGTACGTC. It specifies CASSVELAGEQYV.

The table lists this clone with a count of one. V usage is TRBV6-5 and J usage is TRBJ1-2; D may be TRBD1 (5 bases). Germline CDR1 and CDR2: MNHEY and SVGAGI. The V and J ends lost 5 bases and 2 bases respectively, with 12 bases between them. The CDR3 length is 14 residues. DNA of the CDR3: TGTGCCAGCAGTCCCCGGGGGGGAAACTATGGCTACACCTTC. Protein product: CASSPRGGNYGYTF.

V gene TRBV28 combines with J gene TRBJ1-1; 8 bases line up with TRBD1. CDR1 and CDR2 (germline): MDHEN, SYDVKM. The V segment lost 3 bases and the J segment 10 bases; nucleotides outside the gene matches: 4. The CDR3 extends over 12 amino acids. DNA for the CDR3: TGTGCCAGCAGTTTGTCAGACAGGGGAGCTTTCTTT. This sequence encodes CASSLSDRGAFF.

This chain connects TRBV4-2 to TRBJ1-1, with no clear D. CDR1 LGHNA and CDR2 YNFKEQ come from the germline V gene. The V gene lost 1 base and the J gene lost 0 bases, with 9 bases spanning the gap. The CDR3 contains 15 residues. The CDR3 reads CASSQGTAMNTEAFF. CDR3 sequence (DNA): TGTGCCAGCAGCCAAGGGACTGCTATGAACACTGAAGCTTTCTTT.

This clone occurred a few times. J is TRBJ2-5 and V is TRBV20-1, with a possible D match to TRBD1 (5 bases). The germline CDR1 and CDR2 sequences are DFQATT and SNEGSKA (reference sequence). Deletions cut 4 bases from V and 4 bases from J, with 7 bases between. CDR3 length equals 11 residues. This CDR3 reads CSAIDRETQYF. CDR3 DNA: TGCAGTGCTATTGACAGAGAGACCCAGTACTTC.

This clone was observed a few times. V is TRBV5-4 and J is TRBJ2-1; TRBD1 aligns across 8 bases. Germline CDR1 is SGHNT and CDR2 is YYREEE (reference sequence). The CDR3 totals 15 residues. V was clipped by 5 bases and J by 0 bases; unmatched bases: 4. The CDR3 DNA follows: TGTGCCAGCAGTTACGGACAGGGCTCCTACAATGAGCAGTTCTTC. Translating it yields CASSYGQGSYNEQFF.

This clone was detected a few times. Other DNA sequences in this specimen translate into the identical CDR3. The chain recombines TRBV29-1 with TRBJ1-3; maybe TRBD1 (6 bases). CDR3 length: 12 amino acids. The V end lost 7 bases, the J end lost 3 bases, and 10 bases lay between the germline ends. Germline CDR1 SQVTM, CDR2 ANQGSEA. CDR3 protein: CSGAGVGNTIYF. CDR3 in DNA: TGCAGCGGTGCAGGGGTTGGAAACACCATATATTTT.

This clone was seen only a few times. V is TRBV7-2 and J is TRBJ2-1, with D uncertain. The CDR3 runs 14 residues. Germline CDR1 is SGHTA and CDR2 is FQGNSA. The V and J ends lost 5 bases and 8 bases respectively, with 16 bases between them. CDR3 DNA: TGTGCCAGCAGCGCCCAGGTCCGTTCCGATGAGCAGTTCTTC. The encoded protein is CASSAQVRSDEQFF. The full variable domain, its missing parts supplied by reference TRBV7-2 and TRBJ2-1, is GAGVSQSPSNKVTEKGKDVELRCDPISGHTALYWYRQSLGQGLEFLIYFQGNSAPDKSGLPSDRFSAERTGGSVSTLTIQRTQQEDSAVYLCASSAQVRSDEQFFGPGTRLTVL.

A few counts support this clone. The rearrangement joins TRBV7-2 to TRBJ2-1, with D maybe TRBD1 (6 bases). The CDR3 extends over 15 amino acids. V was clipped by 0 bases and J by 4 bases, with 10 bases between them. Per germline, CDR1 SGHTA and CDR2 FQGNSA. The CDR3: CASSLAGARYNEQFF. In DNA, the CDR3 is TGTGCCAGCAGCTTAGCGGGGGCCCGTTACAATGAGCAGTTCTTC. Full variable domain (missing parts from reference TRBV7-2 and TRBJ2-1): GAGVSQSPSNKVTEKGKDVELRCDPISGHTALYWYRQSLGQGLEFLIYFQGNSAPDKSGLPSDRFSAERTGGSVSTLTIQRTQQEDSAVYLCASSLAGARYNEQFFGPGTRLTVL.

This chain connects TRBV11-3 to TRBJ1-1; tentative D call: TRBD1 (6 bases). Between the trimmed V and J ends, which lost 1 base and 4 bases, there was a span of 16 bases. This CDR3 region has 16 residues. In germline, CDR1 is SGHNT, CDR2 YENEEA. The CDR3 region has the DNA TGTGCCAGCAGCTTAGGGCAGGGGAAGGGGCCCACTGAAGCTTTCTTT. Amino acid sequence: CASSLGQGKGPTEAFF.

This clone was seen a handful of times. Here the CDR3 reads CASSPQGIHEQFF. For the CDR3, the DNA is TGTGCCAGCAGCCCTCAGGGGATCCATGAGCAGTTCTTC. This rearrangement joins TRBV4-2 to TRBJ2-1; D perhaps matches TRBD1 (6 bases). This CDR3 is 13 amino acids long. The V end was cut by 4 bases, the J end by 8 bases, with 12 bases between. Germline-derived CDR1 and CDR2 are LGHNA and YNFKEQ.

This clone turned up a few times. The chain uses TRBV29-1 and TRBJ2-2; 9 nucleotides agree with TRBD2. The V gene's germline CDR1 is SQVTM and CDR2 ANQGSEA. The length of the CDR3 is 14 residues. V gave up 6 bases and J gave up 2 bases; unmatched junction bases: 4. The CDR3 DNA follows: TGCAGCGTCAATAGCGGGAGAAACACCGGGGAGCTGTTTTTT. It specifies CSVNSGRNTGELFF.

The V call is TRBV28, the J call TRBJ2-1; a possible D gene is TRBD1 (6 bases). The length of the CDR3 is 15 residues. The V and J ends lost 5 bases and 9 bases respectively, with 20 bases between them. Germline CDR1 and CDR2: MDHEN and SYDVKM. Here the CDR3 reads CASSPDRTAGAEQFF. In nucleotides, the CDR3 is TGTGCCAGCAGTCCCGACAGGACCGCCGGGGCTGAGCAGTTCTTC.

This clone showed up just a few times. The chain employs TRBV28 and TRBJ2-7, with TRBD1 identical over 7 bases. Unmatched junction bases numbered 8, after V lost 4 bases and J lost 2 bases. Germline V lookup: CDR1 MDHEN, CDR2 SYDVKM. This CDR3 is built from 15 residues. CDR3 sequence reads: CASSYQGVAPYEQYF. Here the CDR3 DNA reads TGTGCCAGCAGTTACCAGGGGGTAGCACCCTACGAGCAGTACTTC. Full variable domain (missing parts from reference TRBV28 and TRBJ2-7): DVKVTQSSRYLVKRTGEKVFLECVQDMDHENMFWYRQDPGLGLRLIYFSYDVKMKEKGDIPEGYSVSREKKERFSLILESASTNQTSMYLCASSYQGVAPYEQYFGPGTRLTVT.

The rearrangement links TRBV21-1 to TRBJ2-5; the table calls TRBD1, which could not be checked here. TRBV21-1 is a pseudogene segment. The CDR3 runs 16 residues. The CDR3 coding sequence is TGTGCCAGCAGCAACCGACAGGGACAGGAGAAAGAGACCCAGTACTTC. It yields the protein CASSNRQGQEKETQYF.

The V and J genes are TRBV15 and TRBJ2-1; 7 nucleotides align to TRBD2. This CDR3 has 16 residues. J gave up 4 bases and V 3 bases, and 9 bases lay outside the gene matches. Germline V CDR1 and CDR2: LNHNV, YYDKDF (reference sequence). CDR3 loop: CATSRKSGTIYNEQFF. The CDR3 region has the DNA TGTGCCACCAGCAGGAAATCCGGGACTATTTACAATGAGCAGTTCTTC.

This chain uses TRBV7-2 with TRBJ1-2, with 7 bases identical to TRBD1. The trim removed 4 bases at V and 3 bases at J, leaving 8 bases unmatched. The CDR3 runs 15 residues. The germline gives CDR1 SGHTA, CDR2 FQGNSA. The chain's CDR3 is CASSSDRVFDYGYTF. The CDR3 DNA sequence: TGTGCCAGCAGCTCAGACAGGGTCTTCGACTATGGCTACACCTTC.